The present TCR beta chain was sequenced within a study of vaccination effects on CD4 cells after COVID-19. The wider study: Samples gathered post-vaccine arrived a median of 72 days past the second dose.

Notes on this clone: Its target is unknown.

Repertoires were generated with immunoSEQ multiplex PCR, while TCRdb's copy carries only in-frame clones and drops some. The sample shows about 15,000 clones, roughly 75% of them seen only once. From germline, CDR1 is LNHDA and CDR2 SQIVND (reference sequence). The CDR3 is made up of 14 amino acids. Trimming removed 2 bases from V and 3 bases from J; junction bases left unmatched: 4. General study results and limits: Clonal contraction was marked in infection- and vaccine-induced clones late after vaccination. Convalescent patients were scarce in the study, and it lacked early post-infection timepoints.

ViraFEST expansion of antigen-specific CD4+ T cells with viral peptide pools preceded sequencing. The culture ran for approximately 10 days, and then CD4+ T cells were isolated. Vaccination of participants consisted of two doses of either the BNT162b2 or mRNA-1273 vaccine. No vaccinee had earlier SARS-CoV-2 infection, and nucleocapsid antibodies were negative. V and J are TRBV19 and TRBJ2-7; 7 bases match TRBD2. The TCR sequence derives from a human donor who received a COVID-19 vaccine. The material sequenced was CD4+ T cells from PBMCs cultured with HCoV-NL63 spike peptides, taken after COVID-19 vaccination. Written as DNA, the CDR3 is TGTGCCAGTAGTATAAGGGGAGGGAACTACGAGCAGTACTTC. Translation gives CASSIRGGNYEQYF.